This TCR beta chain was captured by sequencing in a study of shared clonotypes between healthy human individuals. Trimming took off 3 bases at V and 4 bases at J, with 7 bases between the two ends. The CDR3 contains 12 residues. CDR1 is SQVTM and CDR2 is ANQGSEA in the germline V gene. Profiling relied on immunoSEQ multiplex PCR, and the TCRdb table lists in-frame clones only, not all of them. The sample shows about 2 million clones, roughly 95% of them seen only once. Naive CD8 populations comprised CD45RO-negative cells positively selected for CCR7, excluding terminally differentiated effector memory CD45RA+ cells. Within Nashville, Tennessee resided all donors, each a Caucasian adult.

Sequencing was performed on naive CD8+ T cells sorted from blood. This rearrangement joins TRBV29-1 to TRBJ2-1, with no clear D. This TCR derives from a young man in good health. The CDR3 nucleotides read TGCAGCGTTGACAGTCCGTACAATGAGCAGTTCTTC. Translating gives CSVDSPYNEQFF.